Listed below are T cell receptor beta chains from one sample, sequenced in a study of response to subunit inactivated influenza vaccine. TCRdb redid the calling of the RT-PCR reads with MiXCR, one entry per CDR3 protein. The table lists 150,000 to 200,000 distinct CDR3 sequences, about 12% of them singletons, with around 28% in the top ten. The same data also went into a second study, on T cells expressing NK-cell markers.

The sample was CD8+ T cells sorted from PBMCs, taken about 13 days after vaccination. These receptors originate from a man over 45 who received an inactivated influenza vaccine. CDR3s include the opening cysteine and the closing phenylalanine or tryptophan. D genes are given only for firm matches. Size is stated for part of the rows, as once, few or many counts, or as a class when the clone is expanded.

CDR3nt: TGTGCCAGCAGCCCCGGGCGGGAGATCACCGGGGAGCTGTTTTTT; CDR3aa: CASSPGREITGELFF; abundance: few; d_gene: TRBD2; j_gene: TRBJ2-2; v_gene: TRBV4-2
CDR3nt: TGCGCCAGCAGCCAAGGAGGGACAGGGTACACTGAAGCTTTCTTT; CDR3aa: CASSQGGTGYTEAFF; abundance: few; d_gene: TRBD1; j_gene: TRBJ1-1; v_gene: TRBV4-1
CDR3nt: TGTGCCAGCAGTTCTGGACAGGCACTGAACACTGAAGCTTTCTTT; CDR3aa: CASSSGQALNTEAFF; abundance: -; d_gene: TRBD1; j_gene: TRBJ1-1; v_gene: TRBV6-2/TRBV6-3
CDR3nt: TGCGCCAGCAGCTCCCGGACAGGGGATGGCTACACCTTC; CDR3aa: CASSSRTGDGYTF; abundance: -; d_gene: TRBD1; j_gene: TRBJ1-2; v_gene: TRBV4-3
CDR3nt: TGTGCCAGCATACTACTAGCGGGGGTGACAGATACGCAGTATTTT; CDR3aa: CASILLAGVTDTQYF; abundance: many; d_gene: TRBD2; j_gene: TRBJ2-3; v_gene: TRBV2
CDR3nt: TGTGCCAGCAGCTCCGTAGCGGGGACCTACGAGCAGTACTTC; CDR3aa: CASSSVAGTYEQYF; abundance: many; d_gene: TRBD2; j_gene: TRBJ2-7; v_gene: TRBV5-5
CDR3nt: TGCGCCAGCAGCCAAGAAACAGCGAGCTCCTACAATGAGCAGTTCTTC; CDR3aa: CASSQETASSYNEQFF; abundance: -; d_gene: -; j_gene: TRBJ2-1; v_gene: TRBV4-3
CDR3nt: TGTGCCAGCAGTTTAGGCCCACTAGCGGGAAGTAGCTACGAGCAGTACTTC; CDR3aa: CASSLGPLAGSSYEQYF; abundance: many; d_gene: TRBD2; j_gene: TRBJ2-7; v_gene: TRBV12-3/TRBV12-4
CDR3nt: TGTGCCAGCAGTCCCATAACCGTACTAGGGGCCTCCTACAATGAGCAGTTCTTC; CDR3aa: CASSPITVLGASYNEQFF; abundance: few; d_gene: -; j_gene: TRBJ2-1; v_gene: TRBV27
CDR3nt: TGTGCCAGCAGCTTAGGAGTCTGGAACACTGAAGCTTTCTTT; CDR3aa: CASSLGVWNTEAFF; abundance: few; d_gene: -; j_gene: TRBJ1-1; v_gene: TRBV7-2
CDR3nt: TGTGCCAGCAGTCCAGCGGGGTTGAACAAAAACATTCAGTACTTC; CDR3aa: CASSPAGLNKNIQYF; abundance: -; d_gene: TRBD2; j_gene: TRBJ2-4; v_gene: TRBV7-8
CDR3nt: TGTGCCAGCAGCGGTACAGGGTACCAAGAGACCCAGTACTTC; CDR3aa: CASSGTGYQETQYF; abundance: -; d_gene: -; j_gene: TRBJ2-5; v_gene: TRBV9
CDR3nt: TGCGCCAGCAGCCAAGGTATCGGAGCAACTAATGAAAAACTGTTTTTT; CDR3aa: CASSQGIGATNEKLFF; abundance: few; d_gene: -; j_gene: TRBJ1-4; v_gene: TRBV4-3
CDR3nt: TGCGCCAGCGGGCGAGAGAGGCAACAAGAGACCCAGTACTTC; CDR3aa: CASGRERQQETQYF; abundance: -; d_gene: -; j_gene: TRBJ2-5; v_gene: TRBV5-1
CDR3nt: TGTGCCAGCAGCTGGACTAGCGGGAGGCCAGAGACCCAGTACTTC; CDR3aa: CASSWTSGRPETQYF; abundance: many; d_gene: TRBD2; j_gene: TRBJ2-5; v_gene: TRBV7-9
CDR3nt: TGTGCCACCAGCAGAGCCCAAAGCGGAGCAGATACGCAGTATTTT; CDR3aa: CATSRAQSGADTQYF; abundance: few; d_gene: -; j_gene: TRBJ2-3; v_gene: TRBV15
CDR3nt: TGTGCCAGCAGTTTAATGTCCTCCACCGGGGAGCAGTTCTTC; CDR3aa: CASSLMSSTGEQFF; abundance: -; d_gene: -; j_gene: TRBJ2-1; v_gene: TRBV28
CDR3nt: TGTGCCAGCAGCCTAGGGCCCTTCGCCTACGAGCAGTACTTC; CDR3aa: CASSLGPFAYEQYF; abundance: many; d_gene: -; j_gene: TRBJ2-7; v_gene: TRBV7-8
CDR3nt: TGTGCCAGCAGCTCGACTCCTGGGGCCAACGTCCTGACTTTC; CDR3aa: CASSSTPGANVLTF; abundance: -; d_gene: -; j_gene: TRBJ2-6; v_gene: TRBV7-8
CDR3nt: TGCAGTGCTAGAGCAGGGACAGGGGCAGATACGCAGTATTTT; CDR3aa: CSARAGTGADTQYF; abundance: few; d_gene: TRBD1; j_gene: TRBJ2-3; v_gene: TRBV20-1
CDR3nt: TGCGCCAGCCGATCTAGCTCCTACGAGCAGTACTTC; CDR3aa: CASRSSSYEQYF; abundance: -; d_gene: -; j_gene: TRBJ2-7; v_gene: TRBV5-1
CDR3nt: TGTGCCACCAGCAGAGATCAGACAGGGGGTAGAAACATTCAGTACTTC; CDR3aa: CATSRDQTGGRNIQYF; abundance: few; d_gene: TRBD1; j_gene: TRBJ2-4; v_gene: TRBV15
CDR3nt: TGTGCCAGCAGCTTAGGGCGGGAGGGTGAGCAGTTCTTC; CDR3aa: CASSLGREGEQFF; abundance: -; d_gene: TRBD2; j_gene: TRBJ2-1; v_gene: TRBV7-9
CDR3nt: TGTGCCAGCAGTTTCGGGCCACTAGCGCCCCCCCACAATGAGCAGTTCTTC; CDR3aa: CASSFGPLAPPHNEQFF; abundance: -; d_gene: TRBD2; j_gene: TRBJ2-1; v_gene: TRBV28
CDR3nt: TGTGCCAGTAGTCCCCGGGACGGATCCTACGAGCAGTACTTC; CDR3aa: CASSPRDGSYEQYF; abundance: few; d_gene: -; j_gene: TRBJ2-7; v_gene: TRBV19
CDR3nt: TGTGCCAGCAGTCCGGGCCCTTGGGAGCCTTGGAGAGAGACCCAGTACTTC; CDR3aa: CASSPGPWEPWRETQYF; abundance: -; d_gene: -; j_gene: TRBJ2-5; v_gene: TRBV6-1
CDR3nt: TGTGCCTGGAGTATGGGGAACGAGCAGTACTTC; CDR3aa: CAWSMGNEQYF; abundance: -; d_gene: -; j_gene: TRBJ2-7; v_gene: TRBV30